This T cell receptor beta chain was recorded in a study of blood T cell repertoires in COVID-19. V was pared by 1 base and J by 5 bases, with 5 bases of the junction left unmatched. Germline V gene data show CDR1 as SEHNR and CDR2 as FQNEAQ (reference sequence). This CDR3 region has 15 residues. Sequencing was performed with immunoSEQ multiplex PCR; in TCRdb, only in-frame clones are kept and a portion is missing. This table has 200,000 to 300,000 clones, almost 85% appearing once. This clone showed up just once. Specimen: peripheral blood. The V gene is TRBV7-9, the J gene TRBJ2-7; 10 bases map to TRBD1. The sequence came from a woman aged 80 or over with acute or convalescent COVID-19. DNA for the CDR3: TGTGCCAGCAGCTTAGTAGGGACAGGGGAGGACGAGCAGTACTTC. This encodes CASSLVGTGEDEQYF. Based on the CDR3 plus reference TRBV7-9 and TRBJ2-7, the full variable domain is DTGVSQNPRHKITKRGQNVTFRCDPISEHNRLYWYRQTLGQGPEFLTYFQNEAQLEKSRLLSDRFSAERPKGSFSTLEIQRTEQGDSAMYLCASSLVGTGEDEQYFGPGTRLTVT.